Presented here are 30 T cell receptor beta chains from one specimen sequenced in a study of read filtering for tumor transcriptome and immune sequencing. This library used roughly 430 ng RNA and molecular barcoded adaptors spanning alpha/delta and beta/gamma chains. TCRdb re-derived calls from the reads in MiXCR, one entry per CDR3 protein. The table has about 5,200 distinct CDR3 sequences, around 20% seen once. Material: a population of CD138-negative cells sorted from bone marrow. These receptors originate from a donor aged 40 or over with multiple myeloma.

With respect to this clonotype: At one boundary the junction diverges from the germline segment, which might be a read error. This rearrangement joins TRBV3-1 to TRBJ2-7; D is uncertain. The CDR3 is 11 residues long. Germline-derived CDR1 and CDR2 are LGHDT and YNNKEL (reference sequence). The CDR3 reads CASSQGHEQYF. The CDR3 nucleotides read TGTGCGAGCAGCCAAGGGCACGAGCAGTACTTC.

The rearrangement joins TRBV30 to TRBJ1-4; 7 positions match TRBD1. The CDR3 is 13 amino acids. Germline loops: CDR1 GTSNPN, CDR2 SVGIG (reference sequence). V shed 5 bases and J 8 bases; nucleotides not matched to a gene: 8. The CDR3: CAWFHLQGEKLFF. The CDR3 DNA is TGTGCCTGGTTTCACTTACAGGGGGAAAAACTGTTTTTT.

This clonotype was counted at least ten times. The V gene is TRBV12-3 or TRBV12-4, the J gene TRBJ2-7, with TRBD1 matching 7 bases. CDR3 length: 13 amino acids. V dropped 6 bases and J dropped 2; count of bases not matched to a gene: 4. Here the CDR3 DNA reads TGTGCCAGCAGCCGGGGACAGACCTACGAGCAGTACTTC. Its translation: CASSRGQTYEQYF.

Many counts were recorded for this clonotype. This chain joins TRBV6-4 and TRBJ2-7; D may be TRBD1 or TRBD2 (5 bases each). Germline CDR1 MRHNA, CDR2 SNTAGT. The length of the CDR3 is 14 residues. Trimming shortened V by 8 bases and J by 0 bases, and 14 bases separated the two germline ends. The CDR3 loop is CASVGPSSSYEQYF. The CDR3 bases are TGTGCCAGCGTGGGACCATCGAGCTCCTACGAGCAGTACTTC.

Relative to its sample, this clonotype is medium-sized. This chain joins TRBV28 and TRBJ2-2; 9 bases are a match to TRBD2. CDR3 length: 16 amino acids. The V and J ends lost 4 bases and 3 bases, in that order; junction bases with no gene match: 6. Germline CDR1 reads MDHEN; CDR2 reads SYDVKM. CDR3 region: CASSSRQREDTGELFF. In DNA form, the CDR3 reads TGTGCCAGCAGTTCAAGACAGCGGGAGGACACCGGGGAGCTGTTTTTT.

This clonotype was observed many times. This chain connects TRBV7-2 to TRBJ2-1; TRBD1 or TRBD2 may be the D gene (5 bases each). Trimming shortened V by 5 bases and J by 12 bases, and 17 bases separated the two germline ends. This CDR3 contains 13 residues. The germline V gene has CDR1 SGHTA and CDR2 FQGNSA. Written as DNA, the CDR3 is TGTGCCAGCAGCACCGCCCCGGGGCAGTGGCAGTTCTTC. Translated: CASSTAPGQWQFF.

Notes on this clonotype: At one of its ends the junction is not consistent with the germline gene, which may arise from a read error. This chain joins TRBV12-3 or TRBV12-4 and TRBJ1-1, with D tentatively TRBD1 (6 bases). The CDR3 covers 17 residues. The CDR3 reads CASSFASRTALHTEAFF. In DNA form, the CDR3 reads TGTGCAAGCAGTTTCGCTTCCCGGACAGCACTTCACACTGAAGCTTTCTTT.

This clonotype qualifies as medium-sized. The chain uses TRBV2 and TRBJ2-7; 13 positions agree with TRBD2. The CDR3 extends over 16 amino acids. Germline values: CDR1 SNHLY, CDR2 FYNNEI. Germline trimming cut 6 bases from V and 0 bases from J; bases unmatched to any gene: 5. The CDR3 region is CASRGLAGLLSYEQYF. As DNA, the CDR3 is TGTGCCAGCAGGGGACTAGCGGGACTACTCTCCTACGAGCAGTACTTC.

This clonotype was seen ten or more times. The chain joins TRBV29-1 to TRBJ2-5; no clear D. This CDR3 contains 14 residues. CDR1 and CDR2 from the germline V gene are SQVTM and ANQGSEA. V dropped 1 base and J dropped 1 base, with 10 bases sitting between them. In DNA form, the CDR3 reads TGCAGCGTTGAAGGGAACGGTCTCCAAGAGACCCAGTACTTC. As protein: CSVEGNGLQETQYF.

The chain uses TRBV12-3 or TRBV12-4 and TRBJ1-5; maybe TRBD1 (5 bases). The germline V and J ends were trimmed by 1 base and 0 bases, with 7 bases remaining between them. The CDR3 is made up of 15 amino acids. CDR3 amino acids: CASSLGGLSNQPQHF. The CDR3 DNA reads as TGTGCCAGCAGTTTAGGGGGCCTTAGCAATCAGCCCCAGCATTTT.

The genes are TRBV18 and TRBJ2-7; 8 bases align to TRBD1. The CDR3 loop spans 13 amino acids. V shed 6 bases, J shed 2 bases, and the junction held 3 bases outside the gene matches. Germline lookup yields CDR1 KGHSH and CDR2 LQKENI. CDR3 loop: CASSTGEAYEQYF. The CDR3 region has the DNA TGTGCCAGCTCGACAGGGGAAGCCTACGAGCAGTACTTC.

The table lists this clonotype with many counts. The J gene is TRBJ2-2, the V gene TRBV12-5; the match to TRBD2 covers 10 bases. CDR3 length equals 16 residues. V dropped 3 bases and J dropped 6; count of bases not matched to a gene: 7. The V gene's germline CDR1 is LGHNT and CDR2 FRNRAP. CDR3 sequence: CASGFAIGTSAGELFF. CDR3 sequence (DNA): TGTGCTAGTGGTTTCGCCATTGGGACTAGCGCCGGGGAGCTGTTTTTT.

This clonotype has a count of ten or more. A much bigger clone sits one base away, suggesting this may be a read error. CDR3 loop: CASTTLRGGAEAFF. DNA for the CDR3: TGTGCCAGTACTACCCTCAGGGGTGGGGCTGAAGCTTTCTTT. This rearrangement joins TRBV28 to TRBJ1-1; D is possibly TRBD1 (6 bases). V shed 9 bases and J shed 6 bases, with 20 bases lying between them. CDR1 is MDHEN and CDR2 is SYDVKM in the germline V gene. This CDR3 comprises 14 residues.

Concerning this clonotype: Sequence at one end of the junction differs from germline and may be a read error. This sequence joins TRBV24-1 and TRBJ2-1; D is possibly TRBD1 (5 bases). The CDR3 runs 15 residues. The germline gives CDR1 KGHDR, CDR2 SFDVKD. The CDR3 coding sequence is TGTGCCACCAGCCCGACAGTCAGCTCCTACAATGAGCAGTTGTTC. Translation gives CATSPTVSSYNEQLF.

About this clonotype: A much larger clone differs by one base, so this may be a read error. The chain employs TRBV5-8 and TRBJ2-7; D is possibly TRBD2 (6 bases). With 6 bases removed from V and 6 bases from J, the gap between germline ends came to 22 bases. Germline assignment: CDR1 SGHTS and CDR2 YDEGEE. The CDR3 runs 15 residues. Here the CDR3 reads CASNFFDGRGIEQYF. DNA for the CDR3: TGTGCCAGCAACTTTTTCGACGGGAGAGGCATCGAGCAGTACTTC.

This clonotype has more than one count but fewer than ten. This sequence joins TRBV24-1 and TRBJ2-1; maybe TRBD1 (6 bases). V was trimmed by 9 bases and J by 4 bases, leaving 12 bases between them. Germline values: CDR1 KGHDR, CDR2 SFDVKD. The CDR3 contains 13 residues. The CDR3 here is CATWLTGYNEQFF. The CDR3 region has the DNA TGTGCCACCTGGCTGACAGGATACAATGAGCAGTTCTTC.

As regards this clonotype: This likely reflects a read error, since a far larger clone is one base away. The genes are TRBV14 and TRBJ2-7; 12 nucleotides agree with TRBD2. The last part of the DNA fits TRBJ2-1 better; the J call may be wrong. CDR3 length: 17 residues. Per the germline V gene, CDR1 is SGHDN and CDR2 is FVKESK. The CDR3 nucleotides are TGTGCCAGCAGCCCCGGACTAGCGGGAATATCCTACAATGAGCAGTTCTTC. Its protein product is CASSPGLAGISYNEQFF.

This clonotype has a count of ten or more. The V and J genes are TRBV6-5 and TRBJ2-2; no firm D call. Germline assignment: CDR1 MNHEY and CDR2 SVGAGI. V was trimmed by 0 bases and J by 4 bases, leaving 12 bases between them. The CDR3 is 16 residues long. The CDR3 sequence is CASSYSRSLPTGELFF. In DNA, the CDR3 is TGTGCCAGCAGTTACTCTCGCTCCTTGCCCACCGGGGAGCTGTTTTTT.

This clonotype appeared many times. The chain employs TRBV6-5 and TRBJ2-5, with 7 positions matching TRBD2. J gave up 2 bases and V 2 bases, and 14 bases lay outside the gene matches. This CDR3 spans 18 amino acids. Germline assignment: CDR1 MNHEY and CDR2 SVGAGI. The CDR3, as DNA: TGTGCCAGCAGTTACGCTACCCCCCTACTAGCGACACAAGAGACCCAGTACTTC. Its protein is CASSYATPLLATQETQYF.

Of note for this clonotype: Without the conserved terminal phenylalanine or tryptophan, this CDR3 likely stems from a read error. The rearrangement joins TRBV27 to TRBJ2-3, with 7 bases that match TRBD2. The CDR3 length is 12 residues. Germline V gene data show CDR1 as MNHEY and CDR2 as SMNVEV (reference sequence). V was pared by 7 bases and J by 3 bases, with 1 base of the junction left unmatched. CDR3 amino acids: CASTGGTDTQYL. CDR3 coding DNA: TGTGCCAGCACCGGGGGGACAGATACGCAGTATTTG.

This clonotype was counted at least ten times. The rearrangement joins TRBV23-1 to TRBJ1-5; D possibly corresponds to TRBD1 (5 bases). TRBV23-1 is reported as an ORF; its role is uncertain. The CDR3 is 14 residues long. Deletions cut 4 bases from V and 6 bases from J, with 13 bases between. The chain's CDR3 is CASSLRGRLQPQHF. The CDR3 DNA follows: TGCGCCAGCAGTCTTAGGGGACGCCTTCAGCCCCAGCATTTT.

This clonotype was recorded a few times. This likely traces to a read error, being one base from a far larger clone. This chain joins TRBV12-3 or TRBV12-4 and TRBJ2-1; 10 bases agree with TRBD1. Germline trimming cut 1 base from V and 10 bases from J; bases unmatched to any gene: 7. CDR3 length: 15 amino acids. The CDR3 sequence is CASSLGQGAKKEQFF. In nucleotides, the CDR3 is TGTGCCAGCAGTTTAGGACAGGGGGCTAAGAAGGAGCAGTTCTTC.

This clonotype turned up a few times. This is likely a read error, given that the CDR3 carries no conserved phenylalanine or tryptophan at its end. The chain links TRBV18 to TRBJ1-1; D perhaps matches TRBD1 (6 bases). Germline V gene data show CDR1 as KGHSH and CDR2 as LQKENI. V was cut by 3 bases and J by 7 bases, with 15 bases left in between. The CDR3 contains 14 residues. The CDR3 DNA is TGTGCCAGCTCACCTCTCACAGGGCGTATTGAAGCTTTCGTT. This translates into CASSPLTGRIEAFV.

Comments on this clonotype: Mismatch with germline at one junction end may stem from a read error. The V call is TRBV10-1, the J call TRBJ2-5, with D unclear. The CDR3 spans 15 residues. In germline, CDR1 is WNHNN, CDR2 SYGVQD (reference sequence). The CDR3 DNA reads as TGTGCCAGCAGTTACTCCGCTGATAACCAAGAGACCCAGTACTTC. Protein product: CASSYSADNQETQYF.

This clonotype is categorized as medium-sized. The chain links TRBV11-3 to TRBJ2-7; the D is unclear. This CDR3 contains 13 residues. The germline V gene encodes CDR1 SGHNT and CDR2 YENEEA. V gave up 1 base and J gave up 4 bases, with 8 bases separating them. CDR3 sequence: CASSLAEEYEQYF. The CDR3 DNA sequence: TGTGCCAGCAGCTTAGCTGAGGAATACGAGCAGTACTTC. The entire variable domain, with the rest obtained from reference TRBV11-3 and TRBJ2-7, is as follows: EAGVVQSPRYKIIEKKQPVAFWCNPISGHNTLYWYLQNLGQGPELLIRYENEEAVDDSQLPKDRFSAERLKGVDSTLKIQPAELGDSAVYLCASSLAEEYEQYFGPGTRLTVT.

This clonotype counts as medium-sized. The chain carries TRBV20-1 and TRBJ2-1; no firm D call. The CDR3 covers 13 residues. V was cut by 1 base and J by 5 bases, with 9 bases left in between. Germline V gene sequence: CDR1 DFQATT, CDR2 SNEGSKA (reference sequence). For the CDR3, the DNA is TGCAGTGCTAGAGGCGGTGGAAACAATGAGCAGTTCTTC. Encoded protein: CSARGGGNNEQFF.

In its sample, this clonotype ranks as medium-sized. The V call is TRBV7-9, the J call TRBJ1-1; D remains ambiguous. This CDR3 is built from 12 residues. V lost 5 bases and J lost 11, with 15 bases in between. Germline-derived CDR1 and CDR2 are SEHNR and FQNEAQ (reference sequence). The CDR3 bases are TGTGCCAGCAGCATCGTGGGCTATCGGGCTTTCTTT. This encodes CASSIVGYRAFF.

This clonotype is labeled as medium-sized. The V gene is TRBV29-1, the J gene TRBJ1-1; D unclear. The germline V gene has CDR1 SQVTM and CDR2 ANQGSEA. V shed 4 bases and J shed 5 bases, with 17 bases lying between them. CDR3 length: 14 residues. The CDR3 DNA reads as TGCAGCGTTGCAAGGGAGAAAGGAGGTACTGAAGCTTTCTTT. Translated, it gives CSVAREKGGTEAFF.

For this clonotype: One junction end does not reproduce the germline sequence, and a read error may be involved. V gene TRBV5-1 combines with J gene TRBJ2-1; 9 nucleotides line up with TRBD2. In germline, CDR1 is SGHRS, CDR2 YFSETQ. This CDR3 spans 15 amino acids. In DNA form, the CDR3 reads TGCGCCAGCAGCCAGACTAGCGGAACTTACAATGTGCAGTTCTTT. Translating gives CASSQTSGTYNVQFF.

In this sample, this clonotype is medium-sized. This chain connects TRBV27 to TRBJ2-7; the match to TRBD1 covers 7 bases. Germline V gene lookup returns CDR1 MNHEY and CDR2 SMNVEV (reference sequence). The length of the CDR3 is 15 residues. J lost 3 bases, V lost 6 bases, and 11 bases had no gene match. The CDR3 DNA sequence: TGTGCCAGCAGGTCCGGGACAGACTTTTACTACGAGCAGTACTTC. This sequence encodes CASRSGTDFYYEQYF.